This is a list of T cell receptor beta chains from one sample in a study of OX40 agonist ivuxolimab in advanced cancers. Generated by immunoSEQ multiplex PCR, the TCRdb table keeps only in-frame clones and is missing some. The sample lists more than 70,000 clones, 85% occurring once. The sequencing used CD4+ or CD8+ T cells sorted from blood, collected in a trial of the OX40 agonist ivuxolimab. Every receptor here comes from an adult with an advanced solid tumor such as melanoma, head and neck, liver or kidney cancer. The CDR3 runs from the conserved cysteine through the conserved F or W. The order of the fields is J gene, clone size, V gene, CDR3 protein. The size entry is marked missing in some rows and otherwise reads once, few, many or a size class.

j_call: TRBJ2-7; clone_size: NA; v_call: TRBV2; cdr3_aa: CASTGTSRYEQYF
j_call: TRBJ2-2; clone_size: NA; v_call: TRBV4-3; cdr3_aa: CASSQYPAGGKTGELFF
j_call: TRBJ2-4; clone_size: NA; v_call: TRBV12-2; cdr3_aa: CASRLARDSVTFIAKNIQYF
j_call: TRBJ1-1; clone_size: NA; v_call: TRBV27; cdr3_aa: CASSAPGTPNTEAFF
j_call: TRBJ2-7; clone_size: NA; v_call: TRBV28; cdr3_aa: CASSQESGLSYEQYF
j_call: TRBJ1-5; clone_size: NA; v_call: TRBV27; cdr3_aa: CASSLTRGGYQPQHF
j_call: TRBJ2-3; clone_size: NA; v_call: TRBV4-1; cdr3_aa: CASSRPGQGGDTQYF
j_call: TRBJ2-5; clone_size: few; v_call: TRBV5-1; cdr3_aa: CASSWTGGLGETQYF
j_call: TRBJ2-7; clone_size: NA; v_call: TRBV2; cdr3_aa: CASSEATLAGGYEQYF
j_call: TRBJ1-5; clone_size: NA; v_call: TRBV27; cdr3_aa: CASSLEDWGSSNQPQHF
j_call: TRBJ2-7; clone_size: NA; v_call: TRBV5-6; cdr3_aa: CASSPGLLSYEQYF
j_call: TRBJ2-2; clone_size: NA; v_call: TRBV19; cdr3_aa: CASRGWTAQNTGELFF
j_call: TRBJ2-1; clone_size: NA; v_call: TRBV9; cdr3_aa: CASSVGPSPDRAHEQFF
j_call: TRBJ2-7; clone_size: NA; v_call: TRBV7-2; cdr3_aa: CASSLASSGVGEQYF
j_call: TRBJ1-1; clone_size: NA; v_call: TRBV5-4; cdr3_aa: CASSPVASNSEAFF
j_call: TRBJ1-5; clone_size: NA; v_call: TRBV18; cdr3_aa: CASSLTGGAEPQHF
j_call: TRBJ2-7; clone_size: NA; v_call: TRBV5-4; cdr3_aa: CASSLEGSGWYEQYF